Sequencing of this T cell receptor beta chain was carried out in a study of beta chain features in type 1 diabetes. Averaging roughly 110 mL, one heparinised blood draw was given by each donor. The study's findings and limits: A moderate, significant TCRB CDR3 shortening appeared in type 1 diabetes across four CD4+ subsets. The study left unresolved whether HLA type influences TCRB rearrangement. VDJ junctions in type 1 diabetes patients carried more deletions and fewer insertions.

Trimming stripped 4 bases from V and 4 bases from J, with 11 bases between. Germline V gives CDR1 SGDLS, CDR2 YYNGEE. This CDR3 spans 14 amino acids. What was sequenced were expressed TCRB transcripts, since all of the isolated RNA had been reverse transcribed. This table comes from immunoSEQ multiplex PCR, and its TCRdb copy is limited to in-frame clones, with some not included. Of roughly 250,000 clones listed, 20% are singletons. Regarding this clone: Its target is unknown.

This chain links TRBV9 with TRBJ2-2, with D uncertain. Sequencing input: naive CD4+ T cells from blood. The origin of this receptor is a woman aged 40 to 50 with type 1 diabetes. The CDR3 sequence is CASSPDITTGELFF. Here the CDR3 DNA reads TGTGCCAGCAGCCCCGACATCACCACCGGGGAGCTGTTTTTT.